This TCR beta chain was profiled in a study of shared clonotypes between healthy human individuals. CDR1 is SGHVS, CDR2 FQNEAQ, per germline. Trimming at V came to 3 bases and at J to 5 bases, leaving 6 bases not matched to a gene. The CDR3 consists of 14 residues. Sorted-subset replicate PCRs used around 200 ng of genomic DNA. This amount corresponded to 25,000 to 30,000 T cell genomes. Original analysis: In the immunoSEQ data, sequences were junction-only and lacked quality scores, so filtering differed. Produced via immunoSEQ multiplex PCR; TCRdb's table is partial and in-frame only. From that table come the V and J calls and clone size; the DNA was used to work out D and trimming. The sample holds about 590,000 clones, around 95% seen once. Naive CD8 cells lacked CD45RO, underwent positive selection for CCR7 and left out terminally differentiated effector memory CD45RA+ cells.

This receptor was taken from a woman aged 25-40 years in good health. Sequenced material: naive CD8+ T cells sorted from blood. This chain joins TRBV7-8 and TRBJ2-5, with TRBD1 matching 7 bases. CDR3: CASSFLDRAETQYF. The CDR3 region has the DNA TGTGCCAGCAGCTTCCTCGACAGGGCTGAGACCCAGTACTTC.